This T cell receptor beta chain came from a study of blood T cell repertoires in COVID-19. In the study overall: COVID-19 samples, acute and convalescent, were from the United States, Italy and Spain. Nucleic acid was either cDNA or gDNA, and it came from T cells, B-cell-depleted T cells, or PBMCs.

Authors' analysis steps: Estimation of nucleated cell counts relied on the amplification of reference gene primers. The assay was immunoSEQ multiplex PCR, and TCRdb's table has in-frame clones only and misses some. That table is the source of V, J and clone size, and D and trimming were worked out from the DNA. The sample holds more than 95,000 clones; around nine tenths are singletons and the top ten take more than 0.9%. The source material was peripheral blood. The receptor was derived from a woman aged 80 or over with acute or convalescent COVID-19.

CDR3 residues: CSASYGTGNYGYTF. The CDR3 DNA is TGCAGTGCTAGTTATGGGACAGGGAACTATGGCTACACCTTC. The rearrangement joins TRBV20-1 to TRBJ1-2, with 9 bases fitting TRBD1. J gave up 2 bases and V 3 bases, and 4 bases lay outside the gene matches. The CDR3 covers 14 residues. Looked up from germline, CDR1 is DFQATT and CDR2 is SNEGSKA (reference sequence).